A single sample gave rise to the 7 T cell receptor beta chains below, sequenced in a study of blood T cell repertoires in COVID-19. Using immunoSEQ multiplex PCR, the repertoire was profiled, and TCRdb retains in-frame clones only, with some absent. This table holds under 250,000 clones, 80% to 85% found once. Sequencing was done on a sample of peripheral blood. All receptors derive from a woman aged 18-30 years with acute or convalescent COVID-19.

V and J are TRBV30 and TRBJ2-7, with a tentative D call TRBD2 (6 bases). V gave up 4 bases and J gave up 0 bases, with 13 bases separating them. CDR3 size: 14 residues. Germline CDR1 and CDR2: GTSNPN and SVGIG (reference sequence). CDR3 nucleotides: TGTGCCTGGACCCACGGGGGAGTCTCCTACGAGCAGTACTTC. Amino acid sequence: CAWTHGGVSYEQYF.

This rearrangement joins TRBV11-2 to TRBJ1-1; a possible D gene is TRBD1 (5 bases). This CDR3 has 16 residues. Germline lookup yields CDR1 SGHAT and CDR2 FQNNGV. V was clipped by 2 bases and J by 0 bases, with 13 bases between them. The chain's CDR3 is CASSLPRQPMNTEAFF. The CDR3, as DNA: TGTGCCAGCAGCTTACCCCGACAGCCAATGAACACTGAAGCTTTCTTT.

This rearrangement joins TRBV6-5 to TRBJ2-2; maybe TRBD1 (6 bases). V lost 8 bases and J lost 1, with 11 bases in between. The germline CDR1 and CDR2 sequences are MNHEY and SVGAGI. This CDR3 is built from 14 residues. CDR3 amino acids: CASAPGQNTGELFF. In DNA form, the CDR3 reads TGTGCCAGCGCCCCGGGACAGAACACCGGGGAGCTGTTTTTT.

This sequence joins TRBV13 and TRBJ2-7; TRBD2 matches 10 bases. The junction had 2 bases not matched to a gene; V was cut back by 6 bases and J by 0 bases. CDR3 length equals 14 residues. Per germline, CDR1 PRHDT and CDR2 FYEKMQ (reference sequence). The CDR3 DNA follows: TGTGCCAGCAGTTGGACTAGCGGCTCCTACGAGCAGTACTTC. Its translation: CASSWTSGSYEQYF.

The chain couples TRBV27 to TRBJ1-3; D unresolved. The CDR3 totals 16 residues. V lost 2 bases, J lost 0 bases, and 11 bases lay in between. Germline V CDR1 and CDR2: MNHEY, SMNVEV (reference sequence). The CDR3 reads CASSLHPPSSGNTIYF. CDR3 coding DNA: TGTGCCAGCAGTTTACACCCGCCGAGCTCTGGAAACACCATATATTTT.

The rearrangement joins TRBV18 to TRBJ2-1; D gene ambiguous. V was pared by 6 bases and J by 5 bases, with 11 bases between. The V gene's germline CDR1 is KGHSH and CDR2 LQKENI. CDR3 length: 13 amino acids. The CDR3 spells CASSTLQDNEQFF. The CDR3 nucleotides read TGTGCCAGCTCCACTCTTCAGGACAATGAGCAGTTCTTC.

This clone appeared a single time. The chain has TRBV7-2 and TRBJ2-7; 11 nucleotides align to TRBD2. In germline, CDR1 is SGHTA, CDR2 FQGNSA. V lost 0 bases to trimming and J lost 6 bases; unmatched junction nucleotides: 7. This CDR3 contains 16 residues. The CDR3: CASSLAASGRQLEQYF. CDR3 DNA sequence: TGTGCCAGCAGCTTAGCGGCTAGCGGGAGGCAGCTCGAGCAGTACTTC.